This section outlines one T cell receptor (beta chain) sequence together with its context. Source study methods: The authors estimated nucleated cell counts from reference gene primer amplification. Some clones are missing from TCRdb's copy, which holds only in-frame ones; the method was immunoSEQ multiplex PCR. V and J calls and clone size come straight from that table; D and trimming were deduced from the DNA. The table records 40,000 or so clones, over 80% of them present only once. The data originate from a study of blood T cell repertoires in COVID-19. Study in general: The origin of the acute and convalescent COVID-19 samples was the United States, Italy and Spain. PBMCs, B-cell-depleted T cells, or T cells were the source of the cDNA or gDNA that made up the material.

Trimming left V 3 bases short and J 3 bases short, with 19 bases between. Germline CDR1 and CDR2: KGHDR and SFDVKD. The CDR3 runs 17 residues. The material sequenced was peripheral blood. The TCR was taken from a man aged 50 to 60 with active COVID-19. J is TRBJ2-5 and V is TRBV24-1, with D possibly being TRBD1 (5 bases). CDR3 protein: CATSDRGGASAKETQYF. The CDR3 DNA reads as TGTGCCACCAGTGATAGGGGTGGGGCCTCGGCTAAAGAGACCCAGTACTTC.